These 10 T cell receptor beta chains were sequenced from one sample in a study of blood T cell repertoires in COVID-19. Assay used: immunoSEQ multiplex PCR; TCRdb lists only in-frame clones, some missing. The table lists over 25,000 clones, 85% to 90% of them singletons. Specimen: peripheral blood. These TCRs come from a human donor in a cohort sampled during active COVID-19.

The V call is TRBV7-3, the J call TRBJ2-7, with 10 positions matching TRBD2. Germline V gene lookup returns CDR1 SGHTA and CDR2 FQGTGA. The ends lost 5 bases at V and 1 base at J; junction bases unmatched: 5. The CDR3 has 15 amino acids. The CDR3 loop reads CASSPSGGSSYEQYF. CDR3 coding DNA: TGTGCCAGCAGCCCTAGCGGGGGATCTTCCTACGAGCAGTACTTC.

In this sample, this clone turned up a few times. This sequence joins TRBV27 and TRBJ1-5; D is undetermined. Germline V lookup: CDR1 MNHEY, CDR2 SMNVEV (reference sequence). V shed 5 bases and J shed 7 bases, with 12 bases lying between them. This CDR3 is built from 13 residues. CDR3: CASSTVAWQPQHF. CDR3 DNA: TGTGCCAGCAGTACCGTGGCCTGGCAGCCCCAGCATTTT.

CDR3 loop: CASSYRVREQFF. The CDR3 DNA is TGTGCCAGCAGTTACAGGGTCCGGGAGCAGTTCTTC. This chain uses TRBV2 with TRBJ2-1; a possible D gene is TRBD1 (6 bases). CDR3 size: 12 residues. Trimming took off 5 bases at V and 10 bases at J, with 12 bases between the two ends. The germline gives CDR1 SNHLY, CDR2 FYNNEI.

This chain connects TRBV28 to TRBJ2-5; 7 bases align to TRBD1. V shed 8 bases and J 2 bases; nucleotides not matched to a gene: 8. Germline-derived CDR1 and CDR2 are MDHEN and SYDVKM. This CDR3 region has 14 residues. Here the CDR3 reads CASPSWTGQETQYF. For the CDR3, the DNA is TGTGCCAGCCCATCTTGGACAGGACAAGAGACCCAGTACTTC.

The chain uses TRBV29-1 and TRBJ2-7, with TRBD1 as a possible D gene (7 bases). The CDR3 totals 15 residues. V was shortened by 7 bases and J by 2 bases, with 21 bases between the two germline ends. Per the germline V gene, CDR1 is SQVTM and CDR2 is ANQGSEA. CDR3 protein: CSGRGQGGAAYEQYF. CDR3 DNA sequence: TGCAGCGGTAGGGGGCAGGGGGGCGCAGCCTACGAGCAGTACTTC.

This rearrangement joins TRBV19 to TRBJ1-1; possibly TRBD1 for D (5 bases). Per the germline V gene, CDR1 is LNHDA and CDR2 is SQIVND (reference sequence). Trimming shortened V by 5 bases and J by 0 bases, and 10 bases separated the two germline ends. The CDR3 runs to 14 residues. CDR3 DNA sequence: TGTGCCAGTAGTGCCAGGGTCATGAACACTGAAGCTTTCTTT. This encodes CASSARVMNTEAFF.

V and J are TRBV18 and TRBJ1-1; no clear D gene. Germline V gives CDR1 KGHSH, CDR2 LQKENI. The CDR3 contains 13 residues. V was shortened by 6 bases and J by 1 base, with 9 bases between the two germline ends. DNA for the CDR3: TGTGCCAGCTCTACTCAGGAGAACACTGAAGCTTTCTTT. Protein: CASSTQENTEAFF. The whole variable domain, filled in from reference TRBV18 and TRBJ1-1, reads NAGVMQNPRHLVRRRGQEARLRCSPMKGHSHVYWYRQLPEEGLKFMVYLQKENIIDESGMPKERFSAEFPKEGPSILRIQQVVRGDSAAYFCASSTQENTEAFFGQGTRLTVV.

This chain uses TRBV3-1 (or the pseudogene TRBV3-2) with TRBJ2-7; D unclear. This CDR3 has 12 residues. The V gene lost 2 bases and the J gene lost 4 bases, with 6 bases spanning the gap. The V gene's germline CDR1 is LGHDT and CDR2 YNNKEL (reference sequence). Here the CDR3 DNA reads TGTGCCAGCAGCCAACTACGATACGAGCAGTACTTC. Translated: CASSQLRYEQYF.

The rearrangement uses TRBV3-1 (or the pseudogene TRBV3-2) and TRBJ2-2, with 7 positions matching TRBD2. The CDR3 totals 15 residues. Germline CDR1 is LGHDT and CDR2 is YNNKEL (reference sequence). J lost 4 bases, V lost 4 bases, and 6 bases had no gene match. Here the CDR3 reads CASSRLGGSTGELFF. The CDR3 DNA reads as TGTGCCAGCAGCCGTCTGGGGGGGAGCACCGGGGAGCTGTTTTTT.

This clone was picked up a small number of times. V and J are TRBV6-1 and TRBJ2-3; 10 bases agree with TRBD1. Trimming took 4 bases from V and 3 from J; bases not matched to a gene: 7. The CDR3 loop spans 16 amino acids. From germline, CDR1 is MNHNS and CDR2 SASEGT. As DNA, the CDR3 is TGTGCCAGCAGTGCCCGACAGGGGGCAGGAACAGATACGCAGTATTTT. It translates to CASSARQGAGTDTQYF.